Listed below are T cell receptor beta chains from one sample, sequenced in a study of early T cells in non-severe SARS-CoV-2 infection. TCRdb reprocessed the 5' RACE reads with MiXCR, giving one entry per CDR3 protein. The sample consists of tens of thousands of distinct CDR3 sequences, about 6% of them appearing once. Sequencing used whole blood, obtained at baseline. These TCRs come from an adult who was a healthcare worker with PCR-confirmed SARS-CoV-2 infection or an uninfected control (not recorded which). Both conserved end residues are trimmed from each CDR3. A D gene is named only where the DNA matches it firmly. The listing skips clone size in some rows; elsewhere it reads once, few, many or a size class.

NA | many | TRBV6-5 | ASSYSGRGLSNEQF
NA | NA | TRBV6-1 | ASSGAGTREAF
NA | many | TRBV11-3 | ASSFSQAENEQF
NA | few | TRBV7-2 | ASSLLQDTQY
NA | many | TRBV29-1 | SVGHWDDEKLF
NA | NA | TRBV6-1 | ASSGRDWGRSEAF
TRBD2 | many | TRBV7-2 | ASSSGVGLAGGGDTQY
NA | NA | TRBV5-1 | ASRRGNEAF
NA | NA | TRBV5-1 | ASSLAWSPEQY
NA | few | TRBV20-1 | SARGAGQLYSPLH
TRBD2 | NA | TRBV12-3/TRBV12-4 | ASSLLGGYTGELF
NA | few | TRBV5-1 | ASSEGNTGELF
NA | many | TRBV12-3/TRBV12-4 | ASSFTGLSSGNTIY
NA | many | TRBV28 | AGRGHVNSPLH
TRBD2 | many | TRBV20-1 | SARDSYITSGGGTDTQY
NA | NA | TRBV30 | ALADRDTDTQY
NA | few | TRBV18 | ASLPRTYRDEAF
NA | many | TRBV2 | ASREQAGNTEAF
TRBD1 | few | TRBV7-4 | ASSLGDRGYQPQH
NA | many | TRBV19 | ASSFDGSYEQY
TRBD2 | NA | TRBV18 | ASSPRLAGSTNTGELF
NA | many | TRBV10-1 | ASSESYACYEQY
NA | NA | TRBV28 | ASSYGRPSGANVLT
NA | few | TRBV12-3/TRBV12-4 | ASSFGQGRNEQF
NA | many | TRBV12-3/TRBV12-4 | ASSSRANSPLH
TRBD1 | many | TRBV15 | ATSPGQGAKDTQY
NA | many | TRBV5-1 | ASSLDEGSTSPLH
NA | many | TRBV7-8 | ASSLITGNSPLH
TRBD1 | many | TRBV6-2/TRBV6-3 | ASSYRGDSNQPQH
NA | many | TRBV4-1 | ASSQREGGGTINIQY
NA | few | TRBV19 | ASNGGRTDTQY
TRBD1 | many | TRBV6-6 | VSARRGTGDTDTQY
NA | many | TRBV3-1 | ASSQQGVGNSPLH
NA | few | TRBV7-9 | ASSLAIIWNEQF
NA | NA | TRBV3-1 | ASSQEPPYEQY
NA | many | TRBV6-5 | ASSGGADYEQY
NA | NA | TRBV28 | ASSPTGTPKGYT
NA | many | TRBV7-2 | ASSLVGALNTEAF
NA | many | TRBV20-1 | SAPQRSRSYEQY
NA | NA | TRBV12-3/TRBV12-4 | ASSLWDSNEQF
NA | NA | TRBV6-6 | ASSSGQRSYNSPLH
NA | NA | TRBV5-1 | ASSRAGTNTGELF
NA | many | TRBV6-2/TRBV6-3 | ASSYSRNSGYSNQPQH
NA | few | TRBV24-1 | ATGKDGRSPLH
NA | NA | TRBV30 | AWRVGSNTEAF
NA | NA | TRBV28 | ASSLRRDWGTTNEKLF
TRBD2 | many | TRBV28 | ASSPTSGGAETQY
NA | few | TRBV6-1 | ASSLLSGAYNEQF
NA | many | TRBV30 | AWSVHLPSNTEAF
NA | few | TRBV6-5 | ASSYSGADGREAF
TRBD1 | NA | TRBV18 | ASSPGTGSGNTIY
TRBD1 | many | TRBV27 | ASRSLTGADQPQH
NA | few | TRBV7-6 | ASSLARGEAEAF
TRBD1 | few | TRBV7-2 | ASSLDAQTGNYGYT
NA | many | TRBV12-3/TRBV12-4 | ASSYSGSNYGYT
TRBD1 | many | TRBV29-1 | SQTNRQGIINEQF
NA | many | TRBV5-6 | ASSYGGLKREKLF
TRBD2 | many | TRBV20-1 | SARTSGGQTQY
NA | NA | TRBV12-3/TRBV12-4 | ASIEGGGADTQY